Below, 24 T cell receptor beta chains from the same sample are listed, as sequenced in a study of shared clonotypes between healthy human individuals (dated by TCRdb to 2018 to 2020). The library was built by means of the immunoSEQ multiplex PCR assay. TCRdb carries this immuneACCESS record with in-frame sequences only. Its versions omit some clonotypes, under half of them owing to an unresolved V gene in the studies checked, with the rest unexplained. Across this sample there are a few million clones, with 85% to 95% seen only once. Jointly, the top ten make up 0.37% of the sample. Material for sequencing was naive CD4+ T cells from PBMCs. What this sample's cell subset or site label stands for: CD45RA+ positively selected. The receptors come from a man younger than 35 in good health. Some clones in this sample may be carry-over from other donors' samples.

The chain couples TRBV18 to TRBJ1-4; 7 nucleotides line up with TRBD1. CDR3 size: 16 residues. Germline V CDR1 and CDR2: KGHSH, LQKENI. V shed 0 bases, J shed 11 bases, and the junction held 12 bases outside the gene matches. CDR3: CASSPPLSTGNRKLFF. CDR3 nucleotide sequence: TGTGCCAGCTCACCACCGCTTTCGACAGGGAACAGGAAACTGTTTTTT.

This chain connects TRBV11-2 to TRBJ1-3; the D gene is possibly TRBD1 (6 bases). CDR1 is SGHAT, CDR2 FQNNGV, per germline. V lost 5 bases, J lost 2 bases, and 16 bases lay in between. The CDR3 consists of 16 residues. The CDR3 loop reads CASSPKGHQTGNTIYF. The DNA of the CDR3 is TGTGCCAGCAGCCCTAAGGGACACCAGACTGGAAACACCATATATTTT.

This chain connects TRBV30 to TRBJ2-2; D is uncertain. Germline V gene data show CDR1 as GTSNPN and CDR2 as SVGIG (reference sequence). V was pared by 3 bases and J by 13 bases, with 12 bases between. The CDR3 runs 11 residues. The CDR3 DNA sequence: TGTGCCTGGAGAGCCGGTTTGCGGCTGTTTTTT. The encoded protein is CAWRAGLRLFF.

This chain links TRBV6-1 with TRBJ1-4; the D is unclear. The germline V gene encodes CDR1 MNHNS and CDR2 SASEGT. Trimming cost V 6 bases and J 2 bases, with 7 bases left between them. The CDR3 length is 13 residues. CDR3 DNA sequence: TGTGCCAGCAGACCGGGCACTAATGAAAAACTGTTTTTT. Translation gives CASRPGTNEKLFF.

The chain combines TRBV28 with TRBJ1-5; D might be TRBD1 (6 bases). The CDR3 covers 14 residues. The V gene's germline CDR1 is MDHEN and CDR2 SYDVKM. Trimming shortened V by 7 bases and J by 9 bases, and 19 bases separated the two germline ends. CDR3 in DNA: TGTGCCAGCACCCCCCCGGGACACGCGGGGCCCCAGCATTTT. It yields the protein CASTPPGHAGPQHF.

This rearrangement joins TRBV7-2 to TRBJ2-5; D gene uncertain. The CDR3 spans 13 residues. The V end lost 7 bases, the J end lost 5 bases, and 14 bases lay between the germline ends. Germline V gene sequence: CDR1 SGHTA, CDR2 FQGNSA. CDR3 protein: CASTFRVPETQYF. CDR3 sequence (DNA): TGTGCCAGCACCTTCCGGGTTCCGGAGACCCAGTACTTC.

Here the CDR3 DNA reads TGTGCCAGCAGTTACCAATTCTTCTACAATGAGCAGTTCTTC. It encodes CASSYQFFYNEQFF. V usage is TRBV6-5 and J usage is TRBJ2-1; D call uncertain. The CDR3 spans 14 residues. Germline V gives CDR1 MNHEY, CDR2 SVGAGI. V was pared by 2 bases and J by 3 bases, with 8 bases between.

The gene calls are TRBV2 and TRBJ1-2; perhaps TRBD1 as D (5 bases). CDR1 is SNHLY and CDR2 is FYNNEI in the germline V gene. CDR3 length: 12 residues. V lost 7 bases, J lost 7 bases, and 13 bases lay in between. CDR3 DNA sequence: TGTGCCAGCAACCCGGGGCCTCGTGGCTACACCTTC. This encodes CASNPGPRGYTF.

V and J are TRBV11-2 and TRBJ2-1; no definite D call. The CDR3 consists of 13 residues. The V and J ends lost 3 bases and 8 bases respectively, with 11 bases between them. The germline V gene encodes CDR1 SGHAT and CDR2 FQNNGV. CDR3 in DNA: TGTGCCAGCAGCTTTAGCCCCGGGTATGAGCAGTTCTTC. Its protein is CASSFSPGYEQFF.

The chain carries TRBV4-3 and TRBJ2-1; the D gene is possibly TRBD2 (5 bases). V dropped 4 bases and J dropped 0 bases, with 10 bases sitting between them. The CDR3 covers 15 residues. Germline CDR1 reads LGHNA; CDR2 reads YSLEER. CDR3 DNA sequence: TGCGCCAGCAGCCTTGGACTCAACTCCTACAATGAGCAGTTCTTC. Encoded protein: CASSLGLNSYNEQFF.

This rearrangement joins TRBV7-2 to TRBJ2-1; 9 positions agree with TRBD2. Germline CDR1 and CDR2: SGHTA and FQGNSA. CDR3 length: 15 residues. Unmatched junction bases numbered 9, after V lost 6 bases and J lost 6 bases. As DNA, the CDR3 is TGTGCCAGCAGGCCGGGACTAGCAAAGGGCAATGAGCAGTTCTTC. This gives the protein CASRPGLAKGNEQFF. The full variable domain, in which reference TRBV7-2 and TRBJ2-1 provide the parts outside the CDR3, is GAGVSQSPSNKVTEKGKDVELRCDPISGHTALYWYRQSLGQGLEFLIYFQGNSAPDKSGLPSDRFSAERTGGSVSTLTIQRTQQEDSAVYLCASRPGLAKGNEQFFGPGTRLTVL.

V gene TRBV28 combines with J gene TRBJ1-1, with 8 bases matching TRBD1. This CDR3 region has 15 residues. CDR1 is MDHEN and CDR2 is SYDVKM in the germline V gene. Trimming removed 6 bases from V and 1 base from J; junction bases left unmatched: 7. The CDR3 here is CASSSQGAPNTEAFF. The DNA of the CDR3 is TGTGCCAGCAGCTCTCAGGGGGCCCCGAACACTGAAGCTTTCTTT.

The V call is TRBV5-1, the J call TRBJ2-7; D is uncertain. Germline CDR1 is SGHRS and CDR2 is YFSETQ. CDR3 size: 12 residues. With 2 bases removed from V and 3 bases from J, the gap between germline ends came to 6 bases. CDR3 in DNA: TGCGCCAGCAGCTTAGAGTACTACGAGCAGTACTTC. Its translation: CASSLEYYEQYF.

The CDR3 region has the DNA TGTGCCAGCAGCCCCCAGGGTGAGGCTCTCGAGCAGTACTTC. Residues: CASSPQGEALEQYF. The rearrangement joins TRBV7-2 to TRBJ2-7; D is possibly TRBD1 (5 bases). Germline lookup yields CDR1 SGHTA and CDR2 FQGNSA. V was cut by 5 bases and J by 6 bases, with 17 bases left in between. The CDR3 length is 14 residues.

The chain links TRBV27 to TRBJ2-7; 10 bases line up with TRBD2. The germline gives CDR1 MNHEY, CDR2 SMNVEV (reference sequence). The CDR3 has 21 residues. Trimming cost V 0 bases and J 0 bases; bases outside gene matches: 17. The CDR3 reads CASSLSLRLAGAAHLSYEQYF. CDR3 in DNA: TGTGCCAGCAGTTTATCCCTTAGGCTAGCGGGAGCAGCCCACCTCTCCTACGAGCAGTACTTC.

The chain combines TRBV25-1 with TRBJ2-3; D unclear. V gave up 3 bases and J gave up 7 bases, with 5 bases separating them. The CDR3 extends over 11 amino acids. Germline V gene lookup returns CDR1 MGHDK and CDR2 SYGVNS. CDR3 sequence: CASSEGYTQYF. The CDR3 DNA reads TGTGCCAGCAGTGAGGGTTATACGCAGTATTTT. The full variable domain, in which reference TRBV25-1 and TRBJ2-3 provide the parts outside the CDR3, is EADIYQTPRYLVIGTGKKITLECSQTMGHDKMYWYQQDPGMELHLIHYSYGVNSTEKGDLSSESTVSRIRTEHFPLTLESARPSHTSQYLCASSEGYTQYFGPGTRLTVL.

The chain employs TRBV18 and TRBJ1-2; TRBD1 agrees at 7 bases. The germline V gene encodes CDR1 KGHSH and CDR2 LQKENI. With 3 bases clipped from V and 3 bases from J, the junction kept 7 bases outside the gene matches. This CDR3 is built from 15 residues. The CDR3 region is CASSPSRDSDYGYTF. DNA for the CDR3: TGTGCCAGCTCACCGAGTAGGGACAGTGACTATGGCTACACCTTC.

V usage is TRBV29-1 and J usage is TRBJ2-7; possibly TRBD1 for D (5 bases). The CDR3 is 11 residues long. V was shortened by 6 bases and J by 4 bases, with 10 bases between the two germline ends. In germline, CDR1 is SQVTM, CDR2 ANQGSEA. The CDR3 DNA sequence: TGCAGCGTGTCTAGGGGTTACGAGCAGTACTTC. As protein: CSVSRGYEQYF.

V and J are TRBV6-5 and TRBJ1-1, with 8 bases identical to TRBD1. Germline V gene lookup returns CDR1 MNHEY and CDR2 SVGAGI. The J segment lost 5 bases and the V segment lost 1 base, leaving 9 bases of the junction unmatched. This CDR3 comprises 16 residues. The CDR3 region has the DNA TGTGCCAGCAGTTACTTCGAGGGACAGGTGAGAACTGAAGCTTTCTTT. Translating gives CASSYFEGQVRTEAFF.

The rearrangement joins TRBV27 to TRBJ2-1, with TRBD2 as a possible D gene (6 bases). This CDR3 contains 16 residues. The V and J ends lost 2 bases and 12 bases respectively, with 23 bases between them. Germline CDR1 and CDR2: MNHEY and SMNVEV (reference sequence). Here the CDR3 reads CASSLQGGTPLMGQFF. The DNA for the CDR3 is TGTGCCAGCAGTTTACAGGGCGGGACCCCACTAATGGGGCAGTTCTTC.

The rearrangement links TRBV7-8 to TRBJ2-2, with 7 positions matching TRBD2. Germline V gives CDR1 SGHVS, CDR2 FQNEAQ. J gave up 7 bases and V 5 bases, and 10 bases lay outside the gene matches. This CDR3 contains 15 residues. The DNA for the CDR3 is TGTGCCAGCAGCCTCGCGGGAGTGTCAGTCGGGGAGCTGTTTTTT. It codes for CASSLAGVSVGELFF.

In regard to this clone: Other nucleotide sequences from this sample produce the same CDR3. The V call is TRBV6-6, the J call TRBJ1-5; no clear D. CDR1 MNHNY and CDR2 SVGAGI come from the germline V gene (reference sequence). CDR3 length equals 14 residues. Between the trimmed V and J ends, which lost 6 bases and 1 base, there was a span of 10 bases. Written as DNA, the CDR3 is TGTGCCAGCAGCTACAGTCAGAGCAATCAGCCCCAGCATTTT. It encodes CASSYSQSNQPQHF.

This clone has just a few counts. This rearrangement joins TRBV5-1 to TRBJ2-3; 10 bases match TRBD2. The V gene's germline CDR1 is SGHRS and CDR2 YFSETQ. The CDR3 runs to 15 residues. The J segment lost 2 bases and the V segment lost 2 bases, leaving 2 bases of the junction unmatched. The DNA for the CDR3 is TGCGCCAGCAGCTTCGGACTAGCGGACACAGATACGCAGTATTTT. The encoded protein is CASSFGLADTDTQYF.

The chain joins TRBV2 to TRBJ1-1; D may be TRBD1 (6 bases). Germline V gene data show CDR1 as SNHLY and CDR2 as FYNNEI. Trimming shortened V by 11 bases and J by 3 bases, and 10 bases separated the two germline ends. The CDR3 has 11 amino acids. The CDR3 is CAGGGHTEAFF. DNA of the CDR3: TGTGCCGGCGGGGGGCACACTGAAGCTTTCTTT.